These 10 T cell receptor beta chains were sequenced from one sample in a study of response to subunit inactivated influenza vaccine. TCRdb recomputed calls from the RT-PCR reads with MiXCR, one row per CDR3 protein. The sample has 800,000 or so distinct CDR3 sequences, approximately 22% seen once. This material consisted of PBMCs from blood, taken more than 4 days after vaccination. These receptors came from a man aged 45 to 65 who received an inactivated influenza vaccine.

This clonotype was seen only once. The final CDR3 position lacks the conserved phenylalanine or tryptophan, pointing to a likely read error. This chain joins TRBV12-3 or TRBV12-4 and TRBJ1-6; 8 positions match TRBD1. The CDR3 length is 13 residues. V gave up 8 bases and J gave up 9 bases; unmatched junction bases: 6. CDR3 in amino acids: CASSGTGGSPLHS. Written as DNA, the CDR3 is TGTGCCAGCTCCGGGACAGGAGGTTCACCCCTCCACTCT.

The J gene is TRBJ1-1, the V gene TRBV2, with D maybe TRBD1 (5 bases). Trimming pared 0 bases from V and 4 bases from J, leaving 15 bases between. This CDR3 contains 16 residues. Germline CDR1 reads SNHLY; CDR2 reads FYNNEI. The CDR3 here is CASSEATGLGPTEAFF. The CDR3 DNA follows: TGTGCCAGCAGTGAAGCTACAGGCCTGGGGCCCACTGAAGCTTTCTTT.

The rearrangement joins TRBV15 to TRBJ1-1; possibly TRBD1 for D (5 bases). Trimming pared 10 bases from V and 1 base from J, leaving 16 bases between. CDR1 is LNHNV, CDR2 YYDKDF, per germline (reference sequence). The CDR3 runs 14 residues. CDR3 bases: TGTGCCAGCGGGCGGGGCGGCAAGAACACTGAAGCTTTCTTT. This encodes CASGRGGKNTEAFF. Full variable domain (missing parts from reference TRBV15 and TRBJ1-1): DAMVIQNPRYQVTQFGKPVTLSCSQTLNHNVMYWYQQKSSQAPKLLFHYYDKDFNNEADTPDNFQSRRPNTSFCFLDIRSPGLGDTAMYLCASGRGGKNTEAFFGQGTRLTVV.

This clonotype has a handful of counts. V is TRBV6-5 and J is TRBJ2-7, with D possibly matching TRBD1 (5 bases). Germline V lookup: CDR1 MNHEY, CDR2 SVGAGI. Trimming shortened V by 6 bases and J by 5 bases, and 8 bases separated the two germline ends. The CDR3 has 11 residues. CDR3 bases: TGTGCCAGCAGGACAGTGCACGAGCAGTACTTC. It codes for CASRTVHEQYF.

This clonotype turned up a few times. This rearrangement joins TRBV6-5 to TRBJ2-3; the D gene is possibly TRBD2 (6 bases). The CDR3 covers 14 residues. From germline, CDR1 is MNHEY and CDR2 SVGAGI. V was trimmed by 2 bases and J by 5 bases, leaving 11 bases between them. As DNA, the CDR3 is TGTGCCAGCAGTTACGGCGGGAAGGGAGATACGCAGTATTTT. Residues: CASSYGGKGDTQYF.

This clonotype came up a few times. The CDR3 nucleotides are TGTGCCAGCAGTCTTACTGTACGTCGAGGTGAAGCTTTCTTT. Encoded protein: CASSLTVRRGEAFF. The chain recombines TRBV28 with TRBJ1-1; D is undetermined. Germline V gene data show CDR1 as MDHEN and CDR2 as SYDVKM. Trimming removed 5 bases at V and 7 bases at J, with 17 bases between. The CDR3 has 14 amino acids. Combining the CDR3 with reference TRBV28 and TRBJ1-1 gives the whole variable domain DVKVTQSSRYLVKRTGEKVFLECVQDMDHENMFWYRQDPGLGLRLIYFSYDVKMKEKGDIPEGYSVSREKKERFSLILESASTNQTSMYLCASSLTVRRGEAFFGQGTRLTVV.

There are a few counts of this clonotype. The chain carries TRBV5-1 and TRBJ2-1; D might be TRBD1 (6 bases). Trimming stripped 0 bases from V and 3 bases from J, with 13 bases between. Germline loops: CDR1 SGHRS, CDR2 YFSETQ. The CDR3 runs to 16 residues. In nucleotides, the CDR3 is TGCGCCAGCAGCTTGGGTCGGACAGCCAACTACAATGAGCAGTTCTTC. Its translation: CASSLGRTANYNEQFF.

This clonotype was counted at least ten times. The chain is built from TRBV29-1 and TRBJ2-1; D ambiguous. V was trimmed by 7 bases and J by 0 bases, leaving 10 bases between them. The germline gives CDR1 SQVTM, CDR2 ANQGSEA. The CDR3 length is 13 residues. CDR3 region: CSESGGSYNEQFF. CDR3 sequence (DNA): TGCAGCGAATCCGGCGGCTCCTACAATGAGCAGTTCTTC.

The rearrangement uses TRBV20-1 and TRBJ1-5; the D gene is possibly TRBD1 (6 bases). The CDR3 is 19 amino acids. From germline, CDR1 is DFQATT and CDR2 SNEGSKA (reference sequence). The V end was cut by 0 bases, the J end by 0 bases, with 21 bases between. The CDR3 sequence is CSARDSHRTEPYSNQPQHF. The CDR3 DNA reads TGCAGTGCTAGAGATTCCCATCGGACAGAGCCTTATAGCAATCAGCCCCAGCATTTT.

This chain uses TRBV27 with TRBJ2-7; D gene ambiguous. V lost 3 bases and J 6 bases, leaving 18 bases between the germline ends. CDR1 and CDR2 (germline): MNHEY, SMNVEV (reference sequence). There are 15 residues in the CDR3. This chain's CDR3 is CASSFLSQLPSEQYF. CDR3 in DNA: TGTGCCAGCAGTTTTCTTAGCCAGCTCCCATCCGAGCAGTACTTC.